This TCR beta chain was sequenced in a study of T cell repertoires in cytomegalovirus infection (dated by TCRdb to between 2017 and 2020). Regarding the research as a whole: Recently identified HLA-C-restricted CMV epitopes, whose presentation resists viral immunomodulation, were targeted by peptide stimulations together with well-studied HLA-B-restricted epitopes. The HLA type of each donor mattered for the analysis, because public TCR beta signatures pointed to carriage of CMV infection along with the matching HLA type. Points the paper makes about the study in general: The ex vivo response was dominated by HLA-C-restricted CMV-specific TCR beta clonotypes, and the single most frequent clonotype in two of eight donors was supplied by these HLA-C-restricted clonotypes. Carriers of CMV infection plus the relevant HLA type were discriminated by the cumulative frequency of public TCR beta family members in the study cohort and in an independent roughly 340-donor cohort.

The sample's treatment or condition label is to be understood as: in vitro stimulation with specific CMV peptide epitopes to enrich CMV-specific T cells. This clonotype has a handful of counts. Its antigen remains unidentified. Nothing much larger sits one base from this clone, and base qualities are not available. The germline V gene (reference sequence) provides CDR1 SGHKS and CDR2 YYEKEE. V lost 3 bases and J lost 4 bases; the stretch between them is 10 bases long. Taken from cysteine to phenylalanine, the CDR3 has 14 residues. Only CDR3 DNA is held: 42 bases, read in frame from base 1. The sequencing machine was an Illumina HiSeq 1500. TCRdb trimmed public reads at Q25 via fastp, called clones via MiXCR and kept in-frame beta chains. Every entry covers one CDR3 protein and lists the most common genes and DNA from its rows. This sample gives 570,000 or so distinct CDR3 sequences in total; about 40% of them show up just once. Around 48% of the sample is taken by the ten largest.

The source of this sequence is a human donor in good health (CMV status not recorded). Some clones in this sample may be carry-over from other donors' samples. This sequence uses TRBV5-5 and TRBJ2-2, and TRBD1 may be the D gene, going by 6 matching bases. Specimen: cultured PBMCs, collected from culture after CMV antigen stimulation. The CDR3 here reads CASSYRVVTGELFF. In nucleotide form, the sequence is TGTGCCAGCAGCTACAGGGTGGTCACCGGGGAGCTGTTTTTT. Full variable domain (CDR3 extended with the reference TRBV5-5 and TRBJ2-2 proteins): DAGVTQSPTHLIKTRGQQVTLRCSPISGHKSVSWYQQVLGQGPQFIFQYYEKEERGRGNFPDRFSARQFPNYSSELNVNALLLGDSALYLCASSYRVVTGELFFGEGSRLTVL.